This T cell receptor (beta chain) was documented in a study of OX40 agonist ivuxolimab in advanced cancers. Germline V gives CDR1 MNHEY, CDR2 SVGAGI. The CDR3 length is 14 residues. Trimming pared 4 bases from V and 0 bases from J, leaving 9 bases between. This clone was seen a few times. The table came from immunoSEQ multiplex PCR; TCRdb's copy has only in-frame clones and leaves some out. In the table there are around 80,000 clones, approximately 83% of which are singletons. Specimen: CD4+ or CD8+ T cells sorted from blood, collected in a trial of the OX40 agonist ivuxolimab. The clonotype comes from an adult with an advanced solid tumor such as melanoma, head and neck, liver or kidney cancer. The chain carries TRBV6-5 and TRBJ1-1, with D possibly being TRBD1 (5 bases). The CDR3, as DNA: TGTGCCAGCAGTTCCATACAGGTGAACACTGAAGCTTTCTTT. It encodes CASSSIQVNTEAFF.